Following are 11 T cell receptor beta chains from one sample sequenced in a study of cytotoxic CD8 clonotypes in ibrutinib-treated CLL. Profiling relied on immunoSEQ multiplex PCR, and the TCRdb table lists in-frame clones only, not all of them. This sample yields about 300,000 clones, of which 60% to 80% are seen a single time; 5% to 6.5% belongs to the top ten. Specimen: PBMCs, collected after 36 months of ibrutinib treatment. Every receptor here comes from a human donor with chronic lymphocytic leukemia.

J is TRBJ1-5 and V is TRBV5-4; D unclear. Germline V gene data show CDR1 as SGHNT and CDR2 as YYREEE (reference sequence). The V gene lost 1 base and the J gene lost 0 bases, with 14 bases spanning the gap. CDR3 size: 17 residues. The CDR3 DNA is TGTGCCAGCAGCTTGTGGCTCTGGCGTAATAGCAATCAGCCCCAGCATTTT. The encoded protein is CASSLWLWRNSNQPQHF.

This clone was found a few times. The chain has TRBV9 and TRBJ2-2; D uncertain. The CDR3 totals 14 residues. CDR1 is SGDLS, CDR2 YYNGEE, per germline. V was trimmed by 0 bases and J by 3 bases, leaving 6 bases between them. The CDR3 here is CASSVVPDTGELFF. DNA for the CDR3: TGTGCCAGCAGCGTAGTGCCAGACACCGGGGAGCTGTTTTTT.

The CDR3 nucleotides read TGTGCCAGCAGCTTGTCAGGGCCCTACGAGCAGTACTTC. Translating gives CASSLSGPYEQYF. This chain joins TRBV7-3 and TRBJ2-7; possible D gene TRBD1, 5 bases. V lost 3 bases and J 2 bases, leaving 8 bases between the germline ends. Germline V gene data show CDR1 as SGHTA and CDR2 as FQGTGA. The CDR3 spans 13 residues.

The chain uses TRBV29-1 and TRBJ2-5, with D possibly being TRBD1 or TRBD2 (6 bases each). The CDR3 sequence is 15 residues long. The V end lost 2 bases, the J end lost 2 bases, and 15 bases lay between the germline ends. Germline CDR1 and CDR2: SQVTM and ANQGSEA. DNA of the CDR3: TGCAGCGTTGAAAACGGGGGCGGAGGGCAAGAGACCCAGTACTTC. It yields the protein CSVENGGGGQETQYF.

In nucleotides, the CDR3 is TGTGCCAGCAGCTTCCCGGGGAGGTCTGGAAACACCATATATTTT. Translated, it gives CASSFPGRSGNTIYF. J is TRBJ1-3 and V is TRBV7-2; D unresolved. Germline CDR1 is SGHTA and CDR2 is FQGNSA. The V end lost 3 bases, the J end lost 1 base, and 10 bases lay between the germline ends. CDR3 length: 15 residues.

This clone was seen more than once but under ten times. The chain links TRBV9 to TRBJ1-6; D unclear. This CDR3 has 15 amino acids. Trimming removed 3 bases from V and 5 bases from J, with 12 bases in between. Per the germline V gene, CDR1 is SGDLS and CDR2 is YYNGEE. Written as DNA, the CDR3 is TGTGCCAGCAGCGACACCAGGATCCATAATTCACCCCTCCACTTT. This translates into CASSDTRIHNSPLHF. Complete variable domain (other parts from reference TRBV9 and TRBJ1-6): DSGVTQTPKHLITATGQRVTLRCSPRSGDLSVYWYQQSLDQGLQFLIQYYNGEERAKGNILERFSAQQFPDLHSELNLSSLELGDSALYFCASSDTRIHNSPLHFGNGTRLTVT.

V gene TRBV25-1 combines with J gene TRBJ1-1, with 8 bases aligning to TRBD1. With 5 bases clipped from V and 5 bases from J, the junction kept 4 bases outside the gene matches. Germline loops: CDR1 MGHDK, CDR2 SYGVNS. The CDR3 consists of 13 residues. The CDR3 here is CASSQQGGTEAFF. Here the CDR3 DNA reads TGTGCCAGCAGTCAACAGGGGGGAACTGAAGCTTTCTTT.

CDR3: CASSVDRYNPYEQYF. The CDR3, as DNA: TGTGCCAGCAGTGTTGACAGGTATAACCCCTACGAGCAGTACTTC. V and J are TRBV2 and TRBJ2-7, with D perhaps TRBD1 (6 bases). Trimming removed 4 bases at V and 2 bases at J, with 15 bases between. The CDR3 consists of 15 residues. Germline lookup yields CDR1 SNHLY and CDR2 FYNNEI.

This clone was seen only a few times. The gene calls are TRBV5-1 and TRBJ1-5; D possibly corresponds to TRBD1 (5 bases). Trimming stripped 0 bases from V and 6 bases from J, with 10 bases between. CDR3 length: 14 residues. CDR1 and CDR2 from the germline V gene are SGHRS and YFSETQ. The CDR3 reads CASSLEVGGQPQHF. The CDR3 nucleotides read TGCGCCAGCAGCTTGGAAGTTGGGGGTCAGCCCCAGCATTTT.

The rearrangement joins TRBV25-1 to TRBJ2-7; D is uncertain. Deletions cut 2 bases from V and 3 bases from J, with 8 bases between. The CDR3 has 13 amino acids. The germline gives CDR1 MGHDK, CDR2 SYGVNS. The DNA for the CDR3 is TGTGCCAGCAGTGAAGCCAGCGTCTACGAGCAGTACTTC. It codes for CASSEASVYEQYF.

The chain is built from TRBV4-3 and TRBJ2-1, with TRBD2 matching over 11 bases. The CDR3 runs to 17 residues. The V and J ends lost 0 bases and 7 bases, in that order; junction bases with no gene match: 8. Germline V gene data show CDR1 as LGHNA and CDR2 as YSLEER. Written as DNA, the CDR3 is TGCGCCAGCAGCCAAGATTTACTAGCGGGAGCACGGAATGAGCAGTTCTTC. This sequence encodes CASSQDLLAGARNEQFF.